The sample holds a few counts of the clone carrying this T cell receptor beta chain. Antigen: not known. Hyperthyroidism patients, all newly diagnosed, had under 2 months' duration and ages of 18 to 65. The germline V and J ends were trimmed by 0 bases and 5 bases, with 13 bases remaining between them. Germline lookup yields CDR1 MGHRA and CDR2 YSYEKL. The CDR3 runs to 15 residues. These data come from a study of Graves' ophthalmopathy and Graves' hyperthyroidism. Study overall: Stable hyperthyroidism referred to disease that showed no ophthalmopathy within 18 months of follow-up. Findings of the study overall: A majority of expanded thyroid clonotypes exceeding 0.001 frequency were likewise present in blood.

Amplified TCR beta CDR3 regions were obtained using RNA transcripts as template. RT-PCR in the first round used HTBI primers; a second-round multiplex PCR followed. TCRdb reprocessed the multiplex PCR reads via MiXCR and lists one record per CDR3 protein. The table shows 450,000 to 600,000 distinct CDR3 sequences, with under 45% occurring only once. The sequence derives from an adult man with Graves' hyperthyroidism. This sequence joins TRBV4-1 and TRBJ1-1; a possible D gene is TRBD1 (6 bases). The sequenced sample was peripheral blood or thyroid tissue (not recorded which). The CDR3 reads CASSQEIPGVTEAFF. The CDR3 nucleotides read TGCGCCAGCAGCCAAGAAATTCCAGGGGTGACTGAAGCTTTCTTT.